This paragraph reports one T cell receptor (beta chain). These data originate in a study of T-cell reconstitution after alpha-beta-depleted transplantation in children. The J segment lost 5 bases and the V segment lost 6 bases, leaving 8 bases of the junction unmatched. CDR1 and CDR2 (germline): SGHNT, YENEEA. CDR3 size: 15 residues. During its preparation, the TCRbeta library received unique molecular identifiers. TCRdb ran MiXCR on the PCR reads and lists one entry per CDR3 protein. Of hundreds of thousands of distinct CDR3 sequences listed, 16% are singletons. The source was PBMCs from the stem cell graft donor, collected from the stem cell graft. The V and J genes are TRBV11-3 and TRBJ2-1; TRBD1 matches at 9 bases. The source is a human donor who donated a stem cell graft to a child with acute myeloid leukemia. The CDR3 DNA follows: TGTGCCAGCAGGGTAGGGACAGGGTCCCACAATGAGCAGTTCTTC. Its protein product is CASRVGTGSHNEQFF.